This TCR beta chain was documented in a study of patients and donors after allogeneic stem cell transplantation. The CDR3 extends over 13 amino acids. Trimming shortened V by 3 bases and J by 7 bases, and 12 bases separated the two germline ends. Germline V gives CDR1 MDHEN, CDR2 SYDVKM. TCRdb fed the RT-PCR reads into MiXCR, producing one record per CDR3 protein. Of about 90,000 distinct CDR3 sequences listed, about 48% are singletons. The rearrangement joins TRBV28 to TRBJ1-1; D remains ambiguous. This TCR came from a human donor who was either an allogeneic HSCT recipient or a stem cell or donor lymphocyte infusion donor (not recorded which). It is not recorded whose cells these are; they may come from a transplant donor. Specimen: blood, either unsorted or a sorted T cell fraction (not recorded which). This CDR3 reads CASSFGKVGEAFF. The DNA of the CDR3 is TGTGCCAGCAGTTTCGGGAAGGTCGGTGAAGCTTTCTTT.